This passage covers 21 T cell receptor beta chains from one sample sequenced in a study of blood T cell repertoires in COVID-19. Assay used: immunoSEQ multiplex PCR; TCRdb lists only in-frame clones, some missing. This sample has 200,000 or so clones, with 82% found just once. The sequencing sample was made of peripheral blood. The receptors were sampled from a woman aged 25 to 39 with acute or convalescent COVID-19.

The rearrangement joins TRBV5-1 to TRBJ2-7, with a possible D match to TRBD2 (5 bases). The CDR3 runs to 13 residues. Germline lookup yields CDR1 SGHRS and CDR2 YFSETQ. Trimming left V 2 bases short and J 3 bases short, with 9 bases between. The CDR3 loop reads CASSLEGRYEQYF. CDR3 sequence (DNA): TGCGCCAGCAGCTTAGAGGGCCGCTACGAGCAGTACTTC.

The chain joins TRBV5-1 to TRBJ2-3; 8 nucleotides match TRBD2. This CDR3 contains 16 residues. V shed 4 bases and J 4 bases; nucleotides not matched to a gene: 11. Germline CDR1 is SGHRS and CDR2 is YFSETQ. The DNA for the CDR3 is TGCGCCAGCAGCCTCTTTCCGGGAGGGGGGGCAGATACGCAGTATTTT. Translated, it gives CASSLFPGGGADTQYF.

V and J are TRBV4-3 and TRBJ1-1; TRBD1 matches 8 bases. CDR3 length equals 20 residues. The junction had 15 bases not matched to a gene; V was cut back by 0 bases and J by 0 bases. Germline V gives CDR1 LGHNA, CDR2 YSLEER. In nucleotides, the CDR3 is TGCGCCAGCAGCCAAGACGCAAACCCCGGGACAGGCCTCATGAACACTGAAGCTTTCTTT. As protein: CASSQDANPGTGLMNTEAFF.

The rearrangement links TRBV28 to TRBJ1-2, with D unclear. V gave up 5 bases and J gave up 12 bases, with 19 bases separating them. CDR1 is MDHEN and CDR2 is SYDVKM in the germline V gene. There are 13 residues in the CDR3. DNA for the CDR3: TGTGCCAGCAGTGGGGTTGACTACACCCCAAACACCTTC. Encoded protein: CASSGVDYTPNTF.

This clone was recorded once. The V call is TRBV6-2 or TRBV6-3, the J call TRBJ2-2; the match to TRBD1 covers 7 bases. V lost 4 bases, J lost 5 bases, and 7 bases stayed unmatched. This CDR3 spans 15 amino acids. Germline CDR1 is MNHEY and CDR2 is SVGEGT. CDR3 nucleotide sequence: TGTGCCAGCAGTTGGGGACAGAGGGTGACCGGGGAGCTGTTTTTT. Translating it yields CASSWGQRVTGELFF.

The V gene is TRBV29-1, the J gene TRBJ2-7, with 11 nucleotides matching TRBD2. CDR3 length: 15 residues. V shed 6 bases, J shed 0 bases, and the junction held 7 bases outside the gene matches. The germline V gene has CDR1 SQVTM and CDR2 ANQGSEA. The CDR3 sequence is CSVGVGLAVSYEQYF. CDR3 DNA sequence: TGCAGCGTGGGGGTGGGACTAGCGGTCTCCTACGAGCAGTACTTC.

V is TRBV24-1 and J is TRBJ2-5, with TRBD1 as a possible D gene (5 bases). V was cut by 5 bases and J by 5 bases, with 11 bases left in between. CDR1 is KGHDR, CDR2 SFDVKD, per germline. The CDR3 consists of 13 residues. The CDR3 DNA reads as TGTGCCACCAGTGCTAGGGGATTTGAGACCCAGTACTTC. Its translation: CATSARGFETQYF.

The chain uses TRBV2 and TRBJ1-1; D not certain. Germline CDR1 and CDR2: SNHLY and FYNNEI. The CDR3 spans 10 residues. Trimming shortened V by 8 bases and J by 10 bases, and 11 bases separated the two germline ends. The CDR3 DNA sequence: TGTGCCAGCGGATCTCGGGTAGCTTTCTTT. Its translation is CASGSRVAFF.

V and J are TRBV3-1 (or the pseudogene TRBV3-2) and TRBJ1-1; tentative D call: TRBD1 (6 bases). Trimming cost V 3 bases and J 0 bases, with 8 bases left between them. Germline-derived CDR1 and CDR2 are LGHDT and YNNKEL (reference sequence). The CDR3 is made up of 14 amino acids. As DNA, the CDR3 is TGTGCCAGCAGCCATGGGACACTGAACACTGAAGCTTTCTTT. Protein: CASSHGTLNTEAFF.

This rearrangement joins TRBV28 to TRBJ2-7, with TRBD1 matching 7 bases. Germline V lookup: CDR1 MDHEN, CDR2 SYDVKM. V was clipped by 4 bases and J by 3 bases; unmatched bases: 9. The CDR3 runs 15 residues. The CDR3 nucleotides are TGTGCCAGCAGTTCCCGGGTGCAGGGGGACTACGAGCAGTACTTC. It translates to CASSSRVQGDYEQYF.

The rearrangement joins TRBV9 to TRBJ1-1; 8 bases fit TRBD1. The length of the CDR3 is 14 residues. In germline, CDR1 is SGDLS, CDR2 YYNGEE. V shed 0 bases, J shed 4 bases, and the junction held 2 bases outside the gene matches. CDR3 region: CASSVVQGATEAFF. Written as DNA, the CDR3 is TGTGCCAGCAGCGTAGTCCAGGGGGCCACTGAAGCTTTCTTT.

Only one count was recorded for this clone. This sequence joins TRBV12-3 or TRBV12-4 and TRBJ2-1; D may be TRBD2 (6 bases). Trimming pared 8 bases from V and 6 bases from J, leaving 11 bases between. This CDR3 has 12 amino acids. CDR3 bases: TGTGCCAGCGGGCGGGGTTCCAATGAGCAGTTCTTC. Encoded protein: CASGRGSNEQFF.

The chain is built from TRBV19 and TRBJ2-7, with D possibly TRBD1 on 5 matching bases. Germline V gives CDR1 LNHDA, CDR2 SQIVND (reference sequence). The CDR3 runs to 13 residues. With 1 base removed from V and 4 bases from J, the gap between germline ends came to 8 bases. Here the CDR3 reads CASSIGTRYEQYF. The CDR3 nucleotides read TGTGCCAGTAGTATAGGGACACGTTACGAGCAGTACTTC.

V and J are TRBV28 and TRBJ1-1; maybe TRBD1 (5 bases). In germline, CDR1 is MDHEN, CDR2 SYDVKM. V lost 3 bases and J 2 bases, leaving 13 bases between the germline ends. This CDR3 comprises 15 residues. The CDR3 is CASSFYGGSNTEAFF. The CDR3 DNA is TGTGCCAGCAGTTTCTACGGGGGGTCCAACACTGAAGCTTTCTTT.

In its sample, this clone was seen a few times. The chain has TRBV25-1 and TRBJ1-2; tentative D call: TRBD1 (6 bases). With 4 bases removed from V and 2 bases from J, the gap between germline ends came to 11 bases. Looked up from germline, CDR1 is MGHDK and CDR2 is SYGVNS. This CDR3 contains 14 residues. The CDR3 sequence: CASSAPGQNYGYTF. In DNA, the CDR3 is TGTGCCAGCAGTGCCCCCGGACAGAACTATGGCTACACCTTC.

The chain employs TRBV2 and TRBJ2-2, with TRBD2 as a possible D gene (5 bases). Germline CDR1 and CDR2: SNHLY and FYNNEI. Trimming stripped 5 bases from V and 1 base from J, with 8 bases between. The CDR3 length is 14 residues. CDR3 bases: TGTGCCAGCAGTTTCGCGGGGAACACCGGGGAGCTGTTTTTT. Amino acids: CASSFAGNTGELFF. Complete variable domain (other parts from reference TRBV2 and TRBJ2-2): EPEVTQTPSHQVTQMGQEVILRCVPISNHLYFYWYRQILGQKVEFLVSFYNNEISEKSEIFDDQFSVERPDGSNFTLKIRSTKLEDSAMYFCASSFAGNTGELFFGEGSRLTVL.

The V and J genes are TRBV6-5 and TRBJ1-1; no clear D. The CDR3 is made up of 14 amino acids. V lost 2 bases and J 4 bases, leaving 11 bases between the germline ends. In germline, CDR1 is MNHEY, CDR2 SVGAGI. The CDR3 spells CASSYGGGSTEAFF. The CDR3 DNA reads TGTGCCAGCAGTTACGGCGGTGGAAGCACTGAAGCTTTCTTT.

CDR3: CASRPPPAGEGGFF. The DNA for the CDR3 is TGTGCCAGCAGGCCTCCCCCAGCCGGGGAAGGTGGATTCTTC. This chain joins TRBV7-9 and TRBJ2-1, with D perhaps TRBD2 (5 bases). The CDR3 contains 14 residues. Trimming took off 6 bases at V and 16 bases at J, with 25 bases between the two ends. Germline V gene lookup returns CDR1 SEHNR and CDR2 FQNEAQ (reference sequence).

V gene TRBV6-2 or TRBV6-3 combines with J gene TRBJ1-5, with a possible D match to TRBD1 (5 bases). CDR3 length: 16 amino acids. The V end was cut by 0 bases, the J end by 0 bases, with 9 bases between. CDR1 is MNHEY, CDR2 SVGEGT, per germline. The CDR3 DNA sequence: TGTGCCAGCAGTTACTCGACAGAACTTAGCAATCAGCCCCAGCATTTT. It encodes CASSYSTELSNQPQHF.

The chain is built from TRBV6-1 and TRBJ2-1; 12 bases fit TRBD2. The J segment lost 0 bases and the V segment lost 0 bases, leaving 6 bases of the junction unmatched. The CDR3 consists of 19 residues. Germline values: CDR1 MNHNS, CDR2 SASEGT. This chain's CDR3 is CASSEARLAGGPSYNEQFF. CDR3 sequence (DNA): TGTGCCAGCAGTGAAGCGAGGCTAGCGGGGGGGCCCTCCTACAATGAGCAGTTCTTC.

J is TRBJ2-7 and V is TRBV5-6; unclear D gene. Per the germline V gene, CDR1 is SGHDT and CDR2 is YYEEEE. The CDR3 length is 13 residues. Trimming cost V 4 bases and J 2 bases, with 10 bases left between them. The CDR3 is CASSLPSTYEQYF. The CDR3 coding sequence is TGTGCCAGCAGCCTACCGTCCACCTACGAGCAGTACTTC. The entire variable domain, with the rest obtained from reference TRBV5-6 and TRBJ2-7, is as follows: DAGVTQSPTHLIKTRGQQVTLRCSPKSGHDTVSWYQQALGQGPQFIFQYYEEEERQRGNFPDRFSGHQFPNYSSELNVNALLLGDSALYLCASSLPSTYEQYFGPGTRLTVT.